This T cell receptor beta chain derives from a study of OX40 agonist ivuxolimab in advanced cancers. The wider study: The patients' treatment was ivuxolimab, an agonistic anti-OX40 (CD134) antibody.

In its sample, this clone was seen a few times. The target antigen is unknown. Measured with immunoSEQ multiplex PCR; TCRdb has only the in-frame clones, and not every one. The sample carries about 86,000 clones, roughly 89% recorded once. Findings and caveats of the study: Specificity for antigen went undetermined in the expanded peripheral T cells. CD8+ T cells (on average) carried more expanded clones than CD4+ T cells. The authors also found low normalized T-cell clonal expansion in some nonresponders.

The germline V and J ends were trimmed by 3 bases and 1 base, with 15 bases remaining between them. Germline V gene sequence: CDR1 LGHNA, CDR2 YNFKEQ. The CDR3 spans 16 residues. This TCR derives from an adult with an advanced solid tumor such as melanoma, head and neck, liver or kidney cancer. The chain carries TRBV4-2 and TRBJ1-2, with a possible D match to TRBD1 (6 bases). Material: CD4+ or CD8+ T cells sorted from blood, obtained in a trial of the OX40 agonist ivuxolimab. As DNA, the CDR3 is TGTGCCAGCAGCCACATGGACAGACAGTATAACTATGGCTACACCTTC. It is translated as CASSHMDRQYNYGYTF.